This TCR beta chain comes out of a study of blood T cell repertoires in COVID-19. Overall study: Samples came from the United States, Italy and Spain, spanning acute and convalescent COVID-19.

In the original workflow: Quantification of nucleated cells was approximated via reference gene primer amplification. Only in-frame clones appear in the TCRdb table, and some are missing; sequencing was by immunoSEQ multiplex PCR. V and J calls plus clone size are reproduced from that table; the DNA served to infer D and trimming. The sample holds 200,000 or so clones, about 86% seen once. V shed 5 bases and J shed 3 bases, with 7 bases lying between them. The CDR3 runs to 13 residues. Germline V lookup: CDR1 SGHTA, CDR2 FQGTGA. This chain connects TRBV7-3 to TRBJ2-2; D is unclear. This clonotype was obtained from a woman between 25 and 40 years old who had recovered from COVID-19. What was sequenced was peripheral blood. Here the CDR3 reads CASSLGYTGELFF. In DNA form, the CDR3 reads TGTGCCAGCAGCCTAGGCTACACCGGGGAGCTGTTTTTT.